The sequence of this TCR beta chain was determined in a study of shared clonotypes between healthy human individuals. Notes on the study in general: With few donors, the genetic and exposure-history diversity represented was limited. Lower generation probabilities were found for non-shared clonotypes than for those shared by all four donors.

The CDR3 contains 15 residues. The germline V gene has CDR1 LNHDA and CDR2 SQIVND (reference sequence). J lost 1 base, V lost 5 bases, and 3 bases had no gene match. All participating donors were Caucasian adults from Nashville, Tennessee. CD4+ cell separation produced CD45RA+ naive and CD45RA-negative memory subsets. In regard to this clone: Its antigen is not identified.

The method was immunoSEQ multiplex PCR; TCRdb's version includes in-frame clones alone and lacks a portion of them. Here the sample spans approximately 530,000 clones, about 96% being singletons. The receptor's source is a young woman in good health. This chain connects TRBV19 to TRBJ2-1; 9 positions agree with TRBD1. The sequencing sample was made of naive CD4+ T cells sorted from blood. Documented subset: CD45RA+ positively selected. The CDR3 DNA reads TGTGCCAGTAGTTTGGGGACAGGGTCCTACAATGAGCAGTTCTTC. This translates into CASSLGTGSYNEQFF.